Below, 25 T cell receptor beta chains from the same sample are listed, as sequenced in a study of regulatory T cells in long-lasting Graves disease. Both iRepertoire HTBI primers and Arm-PCR of CDR3 regions were used to build the TCR beta libraries. One entry per CDR3 protein, called by TCRdb with MiXCR from the multiplex PCR reads. Of about 310,000 distinct CDR3 sequences in the sample, around 20% were seen once. Time point here: persistent/refractory GD, antithyroid drugs over 5 years with positive TRAb. Extracted RNA from PBMCs served as the source of the TCR library. The starting material was peripheral blood mononuclear cells (PBMCs), obtained when the disease was refractory, from a patient treated with antithyroid drugs. Receptors were obtained from a female donor with Graves disease.

This clonotype was seen many times. The chain uses TRBV29-1 and TRBJ1-2; possible D gene TRBD1, 6 bases. Looked up from germline, CDR1 is SQVTM and CDR2 is ANQGSEA. Trimming stripped 2 bases from V and 6 bases from J, with 16 bases between. The CDR3 length is 14 residues. CDR3 in DNA: TGCAGCGTTGAAAACGATTGGACAGACGATGGCTACACCTTC. It yields the protein CSVENDWTDDGYTF.

This clonotype was seen repeatedly, ten times or more. The genes are TRBV12-3 or TRBV12-4 and TRBJ1-5; the match to TRBD1 covers 10 bases. After removal of 5 bases from V and 5 bases from J, the junction contained 12 bases not matched to a gene. This CDR3 spans 17 amino acids. In DNA form, the CDR3 reads TGTGCCAGCAGTCTAAGCCGGGGACAGGGGTCTTATCAGCCCCAGCATTTT. This encodes CASSLSRGQGSYQPQHF.

The V and J genes are TRBV28 and TRBJ2-6; 7 nucleotides align to TRBD2. V lost 6 bases, J lost 0 bases, and 5 bases stayed unmatched. Germline-derived CDR1 and CDR2 are MDHEN and SYDVKM. This CDR3 has 16 amino acids. CDR3 coding DNA: TGTGCCAGCAGCCTAGCGGAGGTCTCTGGGGCCAACGTCCTGACTTTC. Translation gives CASSLAEVSGANVLTF.

V gene TRBV11-2 combines with J gene TRBJ2-7, with no clear D. Trimming left V 1 base short and J 7 bases short, with 11 bases between. Per germline, CDR1 SGHAT and CDR2 FQNNGV. CDR3 length: 13 residues. The CDR3 region is CASSLGIGPEQYF. The CDR3, as DNA: TGTGCCAGCAGCTTAGGTATAGGGCCTGAGCAGTACTTC.

This clonotype was seen a few times. The chain combines TRBV6-5 with TRBJ2-7; TRBD2 matches 7 bases. The CDR3 spans 15 residues. CDR1 MNHEY and CDR2 SVGAGI come from the germline V gene. V shed 0 bases, J shed 2 bases, and the junction held 4 bases outside the gene matches. The chain's CDR3 is CASSYSGGTTYEQYF. The CDR3 DNA sequence: TGTGCCAGCAGTTACTCGGGGGGGACCACCTACGAGCAGTACTTC.

A word on this clonotype: One junction end disagrees with the germline gene, perhaps due to a read error. The J gene is TRBJ2-5, the V gene TRBV19, with a possible D match to TRBD2 (6 bases). This CDR3 spans 15 amino acids. In germline, CDR1 is LNHDA, CDR2 SQIVND (reference sequence). The DNA of the CDR3 is TGTGCCAGTAGCATAGGAGGGAGACTTCAAGAGACCCAGTACTTC. Translation gives CASSIGGRLQETQYF.

Only a few counts were recorded for this clonotype. J is TRBJ1-1 and V is TRBV27, with D possibly matching TRBD1 (6 bases). V lost 3 bases and J 4 bases, leaving 21 bases between the germline ends. The CDR3 totals 17 residues. CDR1 is MNHEY, CDR2 SMNVEV, per germline (reference sequence). As DNA, the CDR3 is TGTGCCAGCAGTTTCTTGTTTCGCGGGGGCGGTGGCACTGAAGCTTTCTTT. Amino acid sequence: CASSFLFRGGGGTEAFF.

This clonotype has at least ten counts. This chain connects TRBV7-2 to TRBJ2-5, with 13 bases aligning to TRBD2. The germline V gene has CDR1 SGHTA and CDR2 FQGNSA. The CDR3 runs 17 residues. Unmatched junction bases numbered 10, after V lost 4 bases and J lost 5 bases. The CDR3 DNA reads TGTGCCAGCAGCTCGATGGGACTAGCGGGAATGGGGGAGACCCAGTACTTC. Its translation: CASSSMGLAGMGETQYF. The full variable domain, in which reference TRBV7-2 and TRBJ2-5 provide the parts outside the CDR3, is GAGVSQSPSNKVTEKGKDVELRCDPISGHTALYWYRQSLGQGLEFLIYFQGNSAPDKSGLPSDRFSAERTGGSVSTLTIQRTQQEDSAVYLCASSSMGLAGMGETQYFGPGTRLLVL.

This clonotype showed up many times. The chain is built from TRBV20-1 and TRBJ2-5; the match to TRBD1 covers 10 bases. The V gene's germline CDR1 is DFQATT and CDR2 SNEGSKA (reference sequence). The J segment lost 4 bases and the V segment lost 0 bases, leaving 5 bases of the junction unmatched. This CDR3 contains 15 residues. The CDR3 region is CSARDRQGAPETQYF. CDR3 nucleotide sequence: TGCAGTGCTAGAGACCGACAGGGGGCCCCAGAGACCCAGTACTTC.

The gene calls are TRBV4-1 and TRBJ2-5, with TRBD2 matching over 9 bases. CDR1 and CDR2 from the germline V gene are MGHRA and YSYEKL. The CDR3 consists of 15 residues. With V trimmed by 4 bases and J by 2 bases, 5 bases remained unmatched. The CDR3 DNA follows: TGCGCCAGCAGCCGATCGACTAGCGGTCAAGAGACCCAGTACTTC. The encoded protein is CASSRSTSGQETQYF.

This clonotype was detected many times. The chain employs TRBV28 and TRBJ2-7; tentatively, D is TRBD2 (6 bases). With 4 bases removed from V and 6 bases from J, the gap between germline ends came to 16 bases. The CDR3 covers 14 residues. The germline gives CDR1 MDHEN, CDR2 SYDVKM. In nucleotides, the CDR3 is TGTGCCAGCAGTTGGAGGGTTGGGAGTGGCGAGCAGTACTTC. As protein: CASSWRVGSGEQYF.

This clonotype appeared many times. In nucleotides, the CDR3 is TGTGCCAGTTCCGCCGGGGGACAGGGCTACGAGCAGTACTTC. This encodes CASSAGGQGYEQYF. The chain has TRBV28 and TRBJ2-7, with 9 bases identical to TRBD1. Looked up from germline, CDR1 is MDHEN and CDR2 is SYDVKM. CDR3 length: 14 amino acids. With V trimmed by 9 bases and J by 3 bases, 9 bases remained unmatched.

This clonotype was recorded a few times. The chain couples TRBV7-9 to TRBJ1-1, with unresolved D. The CDR3 loop spans 13 amino acids. Trimming removed 1 base from V and 5 bases from J, with 8 bases in between. In germline, CDR1 is SEHNR, CDR2 FQNEAQ (reference sequence). The CDR3 DNA follows: TGTGCCAGCAGCTTAGGTGGAGAGACTGAAGCTTTCTTT. It encodes CASSLGGETEAFF.

The rearrangement uses TRBV27 and TRBJ2-6; D may be TRBD1 (6 bases). Germline loops: CDR1 MNHEY, CDR2 SMNVEV (reference sequence). CDR3 size: 18 residues. The ends were cut back, 6 bases at V and 4 bases at J, with 22 bases in the middle. DNA for the CDR3: TGTGCCAGCAGCTCCAGGGGTCCGATCATCTCAGGGGCCAACGTCCTGACTTTC. It specifies CASSSRGPIISGANVLTF.

Only a few counts were recorded for this clonotype. V is TRBV6-1 and J is TRBJ1-5, with 7 bases aligning to TRBD1. The junction had 9 bases not matched to a gene; V was cut back by 6 bases and J by 4 bases. The CDR3 sequence is 15 residues long. Looked up from germline, CDR1 is MNHNS and CDR2 is SASEGT. The CDR3 bases are TGTGCCAGCAGCCGTGACAGGGAACTAAATCAGCCCCAGCATTTT. Its protein is CASSRDRELNQPQHF.

Many counts were recorded for this clonotype. V gene TRBV28 combines with J gene TRBJ2-5; no clear D. V was trimmed by 2 bases and J by 0 bases, leaving 16 bases between them. The V gene's germline CDR1 is MDHEN and CDR2 SYDVKM. The CDR3 has 17 residues. The CDR3 DNA reads TGTGCCAGCAGTTTACCCTGGCCGAAGCCCGACCAAGAGACCCAGTACTTC. As protein: CASSLPWPKPDQETQYF.

The chain carries TRBV7-2 and TRBJ2-7; 9 bases agree with TRBD2. The CDR3 spans 14 residues. With V trimmed by 3 bases and J by 7 bases, 7 bases remained unmatched. Germline V gives CDR1 SGHTA, CDR2 FQGNSA. DNA of the CDR3: TGTGCCAGCAGCTTTGGACTAGCGCTGGGGGAGCAGTACTTC. This encodes CASSFGLALGEQYF.

The sample holds a few counts of this clonotype. The chain recombines TRBV5-1 with TRBJ1-2, with D possibly matching TRBD1 (5 bases). The CDR3 totals 14 residues. The V gene's germline CDR1 is SGHRS and CDR2 YFSETQ. V lost 0 bases and J lost 2, with 8 bases in between. The CDR3 DNA reads TGCGCCAGCAGCTTGGACAGGCGGAACTATGGCTACACCTTC. It translates to CASSLDRRNYGYTF.

CDR3 loop: CASSIFSGGESSGANVLTF. The CDR3 DNA is TGTGCCAGTAGTATTTTTTCGGGGGGCGAAAGCTCTGGGGCCAACGTCCTGACTTTC. The chain has TRBV19 and TRBJ2-6, with a tentative D call TRBD2 (7 bases). V was cut by 3 bases and J by 0 bases, with 18 bases left in between. Per germline, CDR1 LNHDA and CDR2 SQIVND (reference sequence). The CDR3 covers 19 residues.

V usage is TRBV24-1 and J usage is TRBJ2-2; TRBD1 matches at 7 bases. With 4 bases clipped from V and 6 bases from J, the junction kept 7 bases outside the gene matches. This CDR3 is built from 15 residues. The germline CDR1 and CDR2 sequences are KGHDR and SFDVKD. The CDR3 region is CATSDTDRAPGELFF. The CDR3 nucleotides are TGTGCCACCAGTGACACCGACAGGGCACCCGGGGAGCTGTTTTTT.

This clonotype was counted many times. The CDR3 protein is CAWRLWSNTEAFF. The CDR3 bases are TGTGCCTGGAGACTTTGGTCCAATACTGAAGCTTTCTTT. The V and J genes are TRBV30 and TRBJ1-1; D unresolved. The CDR3 has 13 residues. Germline assignment: CDR1 GTSNPN and CDR2 SVGIG (reference sequence). The V gene lost 3 bases and the J gene lost 5 bases, with 13 bases spanning the gap. Based on the CDR3 plus reference TRBV30 and TRBJ1-1, the full variable domain is SQTIHQWPATLVQPVGSPLSLECTVEGTSNPNLYWYRQAAGRGLQLLFYSVGIGQISSEVPQNLSASRPQDRQFILSSKKLLLSDSGFYLCAWRLWSNTEAFFGQGTRLTVV.

The rearrangement uses TRBV5-1 and TRBJ2-7, with D possibly being TRBD1 (5 bases). V lost 4 bases to trimming and J lost 0 bases, with 14 bases between them. The germline V gene encodes CDR1 SGHRS and CDR2 YFSETQ. The CDR3 consists of 15 residues. The CDR3 protein is CASSPQGKSSYEQYF. For the CDR3, the DNA is TGCGCCAGCAGCCCCCAGGGAAAGAGCTCCTACGAGCAGTACTTC. Looking up the rest from reference TRBV5-1 and TRBJ2-7 gives the full variable domain: KAGVTQTPRYLIKTRGQQVTLSCSPISGHRSVSWYQQTPGQGLQFLFEYFSETQRNKGNFPGRFSGRQFSNSRSEMNVSTLELGDSALYLCASSPQGKSSYEQYFGPGTRLTVT.

The rearrangement joins TRBV29-1 to TRBJ1-5; no clear D. V gave up 4 bases and J gave up 2 bases, with 6 bases separating them. The CDR3 is 12 residues long. The V gene's germline CDR1 is SQVTM and CDR2 ANQGSEA. DNA of the CDR3: TGCAGCGTTGTGGACGGCAATCAGCCCCAGCATTTT. It is translated as CSVVDGNQPQHF.

This clonotype appeared many times. The chain has TRBV6-2 or TRBV6-3 and TRBJ2-7, with TRBD1 matching over 9 bases. There are 15 residues in the CDR3. V dropped 5 bases and J dropped 2; count of bases not matched to a gene: 7. The germline gives CDR1 MNHEY, CDR2 SVGEGT. The CDR3 protein is CASSHQTGGTYEQYF. The CDR3, as DNA: TGTGCCAGCAGTCACCAGACAGGGGGGACCTACGAGCAGTACTTC.

This chain links TRBV6-2 or TRBV6-3 with TRBJ2-2; D is perhaps TRBD2 (5 bases). The CDR3 has 15 amino acids. CDR1 is MNHEY and CDR2 is SVGEGT in the germline V gene. Trimming left V 8 bases short and J 1 base short, with 14 bases between. The CDR3 sequence is CASRMGVLNTGELFF. The CDR3 DNA follows: TGTGCCAGCCGTATGGGAGTCTTGAACACCGGGGAGCTGTTTTTT.